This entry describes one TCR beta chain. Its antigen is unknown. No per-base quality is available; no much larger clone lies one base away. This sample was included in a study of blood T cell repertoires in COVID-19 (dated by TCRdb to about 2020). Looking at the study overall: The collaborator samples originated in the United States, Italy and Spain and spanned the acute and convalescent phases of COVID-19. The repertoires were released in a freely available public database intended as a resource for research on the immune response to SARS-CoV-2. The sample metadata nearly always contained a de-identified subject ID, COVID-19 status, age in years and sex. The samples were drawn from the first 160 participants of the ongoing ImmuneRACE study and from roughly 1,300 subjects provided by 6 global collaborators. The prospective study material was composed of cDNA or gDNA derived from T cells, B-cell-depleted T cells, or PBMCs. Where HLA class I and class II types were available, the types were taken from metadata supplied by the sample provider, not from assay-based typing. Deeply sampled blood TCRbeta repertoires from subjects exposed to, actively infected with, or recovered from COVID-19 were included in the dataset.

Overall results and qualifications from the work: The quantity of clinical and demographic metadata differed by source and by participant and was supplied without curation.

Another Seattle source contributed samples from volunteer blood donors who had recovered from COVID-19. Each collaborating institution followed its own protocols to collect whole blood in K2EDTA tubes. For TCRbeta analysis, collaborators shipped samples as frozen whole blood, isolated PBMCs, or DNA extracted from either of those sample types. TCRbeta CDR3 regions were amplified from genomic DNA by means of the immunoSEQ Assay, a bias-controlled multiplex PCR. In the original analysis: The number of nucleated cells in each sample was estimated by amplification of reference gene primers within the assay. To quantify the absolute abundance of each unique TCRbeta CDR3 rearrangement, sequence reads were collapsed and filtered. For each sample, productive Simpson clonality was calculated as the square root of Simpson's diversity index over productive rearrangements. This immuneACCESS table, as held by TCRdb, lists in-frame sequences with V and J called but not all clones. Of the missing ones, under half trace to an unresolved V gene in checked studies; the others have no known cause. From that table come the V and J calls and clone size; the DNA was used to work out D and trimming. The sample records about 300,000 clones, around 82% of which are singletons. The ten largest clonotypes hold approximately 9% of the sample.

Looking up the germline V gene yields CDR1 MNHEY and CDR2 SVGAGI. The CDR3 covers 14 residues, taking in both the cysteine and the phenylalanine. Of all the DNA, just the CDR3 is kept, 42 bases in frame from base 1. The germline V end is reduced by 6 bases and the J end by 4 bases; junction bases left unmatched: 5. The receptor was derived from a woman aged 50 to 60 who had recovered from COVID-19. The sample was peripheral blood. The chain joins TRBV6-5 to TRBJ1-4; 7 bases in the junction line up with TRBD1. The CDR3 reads CASRRGQVNEKLFF. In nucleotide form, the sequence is TGTGCCAGCAGGAGGGGGCAAGTTAATGAAAAACTGTTTTTT.